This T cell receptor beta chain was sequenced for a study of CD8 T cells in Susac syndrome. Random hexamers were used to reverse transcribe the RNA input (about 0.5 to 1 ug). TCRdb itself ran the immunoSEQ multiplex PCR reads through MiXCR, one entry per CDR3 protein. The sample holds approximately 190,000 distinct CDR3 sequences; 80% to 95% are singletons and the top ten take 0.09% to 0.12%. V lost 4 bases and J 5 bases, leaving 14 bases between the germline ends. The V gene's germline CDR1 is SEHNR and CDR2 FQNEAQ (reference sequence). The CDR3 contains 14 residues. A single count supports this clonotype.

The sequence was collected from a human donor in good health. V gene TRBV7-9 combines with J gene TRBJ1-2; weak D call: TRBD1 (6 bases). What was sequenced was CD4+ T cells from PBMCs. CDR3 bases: TGTGCCAGCAGCTACGGATTACAGGGTTATGGCTACACCTTC. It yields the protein CASSYGLQGYGYTF.